One sample yielded the 31 T cell receptor beta chains listed below, sequenced in a study of blood T cells in healthy people across ages. Combining a sample-barcoded 5' primer with a J-beta primer mix, a second PCR ran for about 7 to 11 cycles. Each CDR3 protein gets one entry after TCRdb re-called the 5' RACE reads with MiXCR. The table includes about 1.7 million distinct CDR3 sequences, about 28% detected once. The sample consisted of blood. The receptor set was obtained from a woman aged 25 to 39 in good health.

This chain's CDR3 is CASSLGAWTSTDTQYF. The CDR3 DNA reads TGTGCCAGCAGCTTAGGGGCGTGGACTAGCACAGATACGCAGTATTTT. The chain employs TRBV11-2 and TRBJ2-3; weak D call: TRBD2 (5 bases). This CDR3 spans 16 amino acids. The V and J ends lost 1 base and 0 bases respectively, with 11 bases between them. Germline loops: CDR1 SGHAT, CDR2 FQNNGV.

This clonotype was seen more than once but under ten times. The chain recombines TRBV12-3 or TRBV12-4 with TRBJ2-1; weak D call: TRBD2 (6 bases). This CDR3 comprises 15 residues. Trimming took off 1 base at V and 6 bases at J, with 13 bases between the two ends. CDR3 in amino acids: CASSLEARRGNEQFF. The DNA of the CDR3 is TGTGCCAGCAGTTTAGAAGCGAGGAGGGGCAATGAGCAGTTCTTC.

This clonotype occurred a few times. This rearrangement joins TRBV9 to TRBJ2-5, with unresolved D. CDR1 and CDR2 (germline): SGDLS, YYNGEE. The V and J ends lost 3 bases and 2 bases respectively, with 14 bases between them. CDR3 length: 15 residues. The DNA of the CDR3 is TGTGCCAGCAGCGCCGGGCCCTTGGGACAAGAGACCCAGTACTTC. Encoded protein: CASSAGPLGQETQYF. Drawing the rest from reference TRBV9 and TRBJ2-5, the complete variable domain is DSGVTQTPKHLITATGQRVTLRCSPRSGDLSVYWYQQSLDQGLQFLIQYYNGEERAKGNILERFSAQQFPDLHSELNLSSLELGDSALYFCASSAGPLGQETQYFGPGTRLLVL.

This clonotype was recorded once. The V gene is TRBV6-5, the J gene TRBJ2-1, with 15 bases that match TRBD2. This CDR3 is 15 amino acids long. The V gene's germline CDR1 is MNHEY and CDR2 SVGAGI. CDR3 sequence: CASGLAGGGEETQFF. The CDR3 DNA sequence: TGTGCTAGCGGACTAGCGGGAGGGGGGGAAGAGACCCAGTTCTTC.

This clonotype came up a few times. This chain joins TRBV9 and TRBJ2-3; no clear D gene. CDR1 and CDR2 from the germline V gene are SGDLS and YYNGEE. The CDR3 runs 14 residues. V was cut by 0 bases and J by 4 bases, with 9 bases left in between. The CDR3 sequence is CASSVGSTPDTQYF. CDR3 nucleotides: TGTGCCAGCAGCGTAGGTAGTACGCCAGATACGCAGTATTTT.

The sample holds many counts of this clonotype. The rearrangement uses TRBV5-1 and TRBJ2-7; 7 positions agree with TRBD1. Unmatched junction bases numbered 8, after V lost 0 bases and J lost 2 bases. The CDR3 consists of 16 residues. Per the germline V gene, CDR1 is SGHRS and CDR2 is YFSETQ. The CDR3, as DNA: TGCGCCAGCAGCTTGGCCGGGACAGACGGGACCTACGAGCAGTACTTC. Protein sequence: CASSLAGTDGTYEQYF.

The V gene is TRBV7-9, the J gene TRBJ1-1; TRBD1 matches 11 bases. Trimming removed 4 bases from V and 10 bases from J; junction bases left unmatched: 8. The CDR3 has 14 amino acids. Germline CDR1 SEHNR, CDR2 FQNEAQ (reference sequence). DNA for the CDR3: TGTGCCAGCAGCTCCGGGACAGGGGGTACTCCAGCTTTCTTT. Protein product: CASSSGTGGTPAFF. Looking up the rest from reference TRBV7-9 and TRBJ1-1 gives the full variable domain: DTGVSQNPRHKITKRGQNVTFRCDPISEHNRLYWYRQTLGQGPEFLTYFQNEAQLEKSRLLSDRFSAERPKGSFSTLEIQRTEQGDSAMYLCASSSGTGGTPAFFGQGTRLTVV.

The rearrangement links TRBV5-1 to TRBJ2-5, with TRBD2 as a possible D gene (5 bases). Trimming pared 5 bases from V and 3 bases from J, leaving 14 bases between. Germline lookup yields CDR1 SGHRS and CDR2 YFSETQ. The CDR3 totals 14 residues. The CDR3, as DNA: TGCGCCAGCAGGCGTAGCGCGAGTAAAGAGACCCAGTACTTC. This codes for CASRRSASKETQYF.

This clonotype was seen once. The V gene is TRBV6-2 or TRBV6-3, the J gene TRBJ2-1, with TRBD2 matching over 12 bases. The germline CDR1 and CDR2 sequences are MNHEY and SVGEGT. Trimming cost V 7 bases and J 3 bases; bases outside gene matches: 13. This CDR3 has 18 amino acids. The CDR3 DNA is TGTGCCAGCACGACTAGCGGGAGCGCTAAGTCGAGCTACAATGAGCAGTTCTTC. This translates into CASTTSGSAKSSYNEQFF.

This clonotype appeared a few times. The chain recombines TRBV7-8 with TRBJ2-5; D is undetermined. The length of the CDR3 is 14 residues. Trimming shortened V by 5 bases and J by 6 bases, and 16 bases separated the two germline ends. CDR1 and CDR2 from the germline V gene are SGHVS and FQNEAQ. Written as DNA, the CDR3 is TGTGCCAGCAGCCCAGCTGCCAGGAGACAGACCCAGTACTTC. Its protein is CASSPAARRQTQYF.

This clonotype was counted only a few times. This sequence joins TRBV5-1 and TRBJ2-3; 10 bases line up with TRBD2. The length of the CDR3 is 18 residues. From germline, CDR1 is SGHRS and CDR2 YFSETQ. After removal of 4 bases from V and 4 bases from J, the junction contained 15 bases not matched to a gene. In DNA, the CDR3 is TGCGCCAGCAGCAGGAGCGGGGGGGCGCCTCCAATCCCAGATACGCAGTATTTT. The encoded protein is CASSRSGGAPPIPDTQYF.

This clonotype came up a few times. The chain couples TRBV12-3 or TRBV12-4 to TRBJ1-4; D possibly corresponds to TRBD1 (5 bases). Deletions cut 6 bases from V and 7 bases from J, with 15 bases between. The CDR3 length is 14 residues. For the CDR3, the DNA is TGTGCCAGCAGCCTAGACAGCTCAGGTGAAAAACTGTTTTTT. It translates to CASSLDSSGEKLFF.

A single count supports this clonotype. The chain carries TRBV7-2 and TRBJ2-2; TRBD2 might be the D (5 bases). The germline CDR1 and CDR2 sequences are SGHTA and FQGNSA. V was trimmed by 3 bases and J by 4 bases, leaving 12 bases between them. The CDR3 runs to 15 residues. CDR3: CASSFGRGGTGELFF. The CDR3 bases are TGTGCCAGCAGCTTTGGGAGAGGAGGCACCGGGGAGCTGTTTTTT.

J is TRBJ1-2 and V is TRBV7-6; 9 positions agree with TRBD1. From germline, CDR1 is SGHVS and CDR2 FNYEAQ. The J segment lost 6 bases and the V segment lost 4 bases, leaving 9 bases of the junction unmatched. This CDR3 comprises 15 residues. CDR3 sequence reads: CASSSIGTGFDGYTF. The CDR3 bases are TGTGCCAGCAGCTCGATCGGGACAGGGTTTGATGGCTACACCTTC.

This chain joins TRBV4-1 and TRBJ2-5, with D possibly TRBD2 on 5 matching bases. V lost 0 bases to trimming and J lost 7 bases, with 18 bases between them. Germline V CDR1 and CDR2: MGHRA, YSYEKL. CDR3 size: 16 residues. CDR3 nucleotides: TGCGCCAGCAGCCAAGAGAACGCTCCCTTGAGCGGGACCCAGTACTTC. Translation gives CASSQENAPLSGTQYF.

This clonotype occurred a few times. This chain joins TRBV20-1 and TRBJ2-3; D unclear. The CDR3 is 15 amino acids. Between the trimmed V and J ends, which lost 6 bases and 0 bases, there was a span of 16 bases. In germline, CDR1 is DFQATT, CDR2 SNEGSKA (reference sequence). In DNA form, the CDR3 reads TGCAGTGCCGAATCCCGGATCCTTAGCACAGATACGCAGTATTTT. This gives the protein CSAESRILSTDTQYF.

This clonotype turned up a few times. Being one base from a much bigger clone, this may be a read error. The chain is built from TRBV7-9 and TRBJ2-5, with 7 bases fitting TRBD2. Gene TRBJ2-7 matches the end of the DNA better, so the J call may be wrong. Germline V gene lookup returns CDR1 SEHNR and CDR2 FQNEAQ (reference sequence). CDR3 length: 12 residues. In DNA, the CDR3 is TGTGCCAACAGGTCGGGGGGCTACGAGCAGTACTTC. It yields the protein CANRSGGYEQYF.

The chain carries TRBV6-2 or TRBV6-3 and TRBJ2-4; 15 bases line up with TRBD2. Germline CDR1 reads MNHEY; CDR2 reads SVGEGT. There are 18 residues in the CDR3. V shed 7 bases and J 0 bases; nucleotides not matched to a gene: 7. Written as DNA, the CDR3 is TGTGCCAGCATCCGGGGACTAGCGGGAGGCTCAGCCAAAAACATTCAGTACTTC. This sequence encodes CASIRGLAGGSAKNIQYF.

J is TRBJ1-1 and V is TRBV29-1; 7 bases agree with TRBD1. Germline lookup yields CDR1 SQVTM and CDR2 ANQGSEA. The CDR3 is 14 residues long. Here the CDR3 reads CIAVQGGRGTEAFF. In nucleotides, the CDR3 is TGCATCGCCGTCCAGGGGGGCAGGGGCACTGAAGCTTTCTTT. Filled out from reference TRBV29-1 and TRBJ1-1, the complete variable domain reads SAVISQKPSRDICQRGTSLTIQCQVDSQVTMMFWYRQQPGQSLTLIATANQGSEATYESGFVIDKFPISRPNLTFSTLTVSNMSPEDSSIYLCIAVQGGRGTEAFFGQGTRLTVV.

This sequence joins TRBV11-2 and TRBJ2-1; D remains ambiguous. Trimming left V 3 bases short and J 10 bases short, with 10 bases between. The CDR3 has 12 residues. In germline, CDR1 is SGHAT, CDR2 FQNNGV. This chain's CDR3 is CASSLGQVEQFF. In nucleotides, the CDR3 is TGTGCCAGCAGCTTGGGCCAAGTGGAGCAGTTCTTC. Using reference TRBV11-2 and TRBJ2-1 for the parts outside the CDR3, the full variable domain is EAGVAQSPRYKIIEKRQSVAFWCNPISGHATLYWYQQILGQGPKLLIQFQNNGVVDDSQLPKDRFSAERLKGVDSTLKIQPAKLEDSAVYLCASSLGQVEQFFGPGTRLTVL.

As concerns this clonotype: A much larger clone differs from this one at a single base, so this may be a read error. This rearrangement joins TRBV7-2 to TRBJ2-4, with 10 bases lining up with TRBD2. The better agreement between TRBJ2-5 and the DNA end casts doubt on the J call. CDR3 size: 14 residues. Germline CDR1 and CDR2: SGHTA and FQGNSA. The CDR3 nucleotides read TGTGCCAGCAGTTGTAGACTAGCGGGAGAGACCCAGTACTTC. Its translation is CASSCRLAGETQYF.

This clonotype was seen a few times. This chain uses TRBV5-6 with TRBJ2-3, with 10 bases identical to TRBD1. The CDR3 covers 14 residues. The V and J ends lost 6 bases and 3 bases, in that order; junction bases with no gene match: 4. Germline lookup yields CDR1 SGHDT and CDR2 YYEEEE. The CDR3 DNA is TGTGCCAGCACCCTGGACAGGGGGACAGATACGCAGTATTTT. Translating it yields CASTLDRGTDTQYF.

This clonotype was recorded many times. This chain uses TRBV7-2 with TRBJ2-7; D might be TRBD2 (5 bases). The germline V gene encodes CDR1 SGHTA and CDR2 FQGNSA. The CDR3 length is 12 residues. Trimming pared 8 bases from V and 2 bases from J, leaving 10 bases between. As DNA, the CDR3 is TGTGCCAGCTCCGACTACCCCTACGAGCAGTACTTC. Translation: CASSDYPYEQYF.

Many counts were recorded for this clonotype. The rearrangement uses TRBV7-3 and TRBJ2-1; D gene unclear. Germline V lookup: CDR1 SGHTA, CDR2 FQGTGA. The CDR3 extends over 13 amino acids. The V gene lost 1 base and the J gene lost 7 bases, with 8 bases spanning the gap. CDR3 DNA sequence: TGTGCCAGCAGCTTAATGCTAGGTAATGAGCAGTTCTTC. Amino acids: CASSLMLGNEQFF.

This chain uses TRBV6-2 or TRBV6-3 with TRBJ1-1; no clear D. Looked up from germline, CDR1 is MNHEY and CDR2 is SVGEGT. The CDR3 totals 14 residues. The V end was cut by 1 base, the J end by 6 bases, with 12 bases between. CDR3 region: CASSYLGALAEAFF. For the CDR3, the DNA is TGTGCCAGCAGTTACTTAGGTGCTCTCGCTGAAGCTTTCTTT.

This clonotype has ten or more counts. The V and J genes are TRBV29-1 and TRBJ1-1; D gene ambiguous. The germline gives CDR1 SQVTM, CDR2 ANQGSEA. This CDR3 has 11 amino acids. Trimming cost V 4 bases and J 7 bases, with 10 bases left between them. CDR3 nucleotides: TGCAGCGTTGGCCCAGATGTTGAAGCTTTCTTT. It translates to CSVGPDVEAFF.

This clonotype was seen a few times. The chain combines TRBV18 with TRBJ2-1, with D possibly called TRBD1 or TRBD2 (5 bases each). Germline CDR1 reads KGHSH; CDR2 reads LQKENI. Deletions cut 3 bases from V and 7 bases from J, with 16 bases between. This CDR3 has 15 residues. Written as DNA, the CDR3 is TGTGCCAGCTCACCGGGCCCGGGGCAAGCGAATGAGCAGTTCTTC. Residues: CASSPGPGQANEQFF. The complete variable domain, with remaining parts taken from reference TRBV18 and TRBJ2-1, reads NAGVMQNPRHLVRRRGQEARLRCSPMKGHSHVYWYRQLPEEGLKFMVYLQKENIIDESGMPKERFSAEFPKEGPSILRIQQVVRGDSAAYFCASSPGPGQANEQFFGPGTRLTVL.

This clonotype has at least ten counts. The J gene is TRBJ2-3, the V gene TRBV4-1; D gene uncertain. There are 15 residues in the CDR3. The germline gives CDR1 MGHRA, CDR2 YSYEKL. Trimming stripped 0 bases from V and 4 bases from J, with 11 bases between. CDR3 sequence (DNA): TGCGCCAGCAGCCAAGAAGCCTCTCGGGCAGATACGCAGTATTTT. Protein sequence: CASSQEASRADTQYF.

This chain uses TRBV13 with TRBJ2-7; D gene unclear. From germline, CDR1 is PRHDT and CDR2 FYEKMQ (reference sequence). Trimming removed 2 bases at V and 3 bases at J, with 17 bases between. CDR3 length: 16 residues. In DNA, the CDR3 is TGTGCCAGCAGCTTAAGTTTAAGCAGATCGGGCTACGAGCAGTACTTC. It yields the protein CASSLSLSRSGYEQYF.

Only a few counts were recorded for this clonotype. This chain joins TRBV5-1 and TRBJ2-7; D gene ambiguous. Trimming removed 0 bases at V and 6 bases at J, with 7 bases between. CDR1 SGHRS and CDR2 YFSETQ come from the germline V gene. The CDR3 extends over 12 amino acids. The CDR3 nucleotides are TGCGCCAGCAGCTTGGAGACAAGCGAGCAGTACTTC. Protein product: CASSLETSEQYF.

This clonotype was picked up a small number of times. The chain uses TRBV18 and TRBJ2-3; 10 bases align to TRBD2. The CDR3 loop spans 15 amino acids. Germline assignment: CDR1 KGHSH and CDR2 LQKENI. Trimming removed 3 bases from V and 6 bases from J; junction bases left unmatched: 6. CDR3 amino acids: CASSPGLAARDTQYF. The CDR3 nucleotides are TGTGCCAGCTCACCCGGACTAGCGGCTCGGGATACGCAGTATTTT.